The clone carrying this TCR beta chain was counted only a few times. Its antigen is unidentified. This sample was included in a study of T cell repertoires in cytomegalovirus infection. Germline CDR1 is SGHVS and CDR2 is FQNEAQ. Trimming removed 2 bases from V and 6 bases from J, with 16 bases in between. This CDR3 region has 16 residues. TCRdb fed the reads into MiXCR, producing one record per CDR3 protein. This sample yields about a million distinct CDR3 sequences, of which roughly 31% are seen a single time; roughly an eighth belongs to the top ten. The sequencing here drew on cultured CD8+ T cells from PBMCs, taken from culture after CMV antigen stimulation. The rearrangement uses TRBV7-8 and TRBJ2-2; a possible D gene is TRBD2 (5 bases). The receptor was isolated from a human donor in good health (CMV status not recorded). Some clones in this sample may be carry-over from other donors' samples. CDR3 loop: CASSLPYSAGAGELFF. DNA of the CDR3: TGTGCCAGCAGCTTACCGTACTCCGCCGGGGCCGGGGAGCTGTTTTTT.